Each of the 10 T cell receptor beta chains below was sequenced from the same sample in a study of Graves' ophthalmopathy and Graves' hyperthyroidism. Amplifying from RNA transcripts, the study obtained TCR beta CDR3 regions. The library came from an HTBI-primed first-round RT-PCR and a second-round multiplex PCR. TCRdb fed the multiplex PCR reads into MiXCR, producing one record per CDR3 protein. The sample includes 740,000 or so distinct CDR3 sequences, roughly two fifths of them seen just once. The sample taken for sequencing was peripheral blood. The receptors originated from an adult man with Graves' ophthalmopathy.

The genes are TRBV9 and TRBJ2-5; TRBD1 might be the D (5 bases). V shed 4 bases and J shed 7 bases, with 11 bases lying between them. CDR3 length equals 12 residues. Germline-derived CDR1 and CDR2 are SGDLS and YYNGEE. CDR3 nucleotide sequence: TGTGCCAGCAGCTTAACCCAGGGGACCCAGTACTTC. Its protein is CASSLTQGTQYF.

This clonotype appeared a few times. The chain carries TRBV6-1 and TRBJ2-7; 9 nucleotides align to TRBD1. The CDR3 totals 15 residues. The germline V gene encodes CDR1 MNHNS and CDR2 SASEGT. V shed 4 bases and J 2 bases; nucleotides not matched to a gene: 6. The CDR3 reads CASSARDRVTYEQYF. CDR3 DNA: TGTGCCAGCAGTGCCCGGGACAGGGTTACCTACGAGCAGTACTTC.

This clonotype was found a few times. The chain employs TRBV6-5 and TRBJ2-7, with D perhaps given as TRBD1 or TRBD2 (5 bases each). This CDR3 contains 15 residues. The germline CDR1 and CDR2 sequences are MNHEY and SVGAGI. Trimming stripped 4 bases from V and 3 bases from J, with 16 bases between. Here the CDR3 reads CASSLGAGTNYEQYF. CDR3 DNA: TGTGCCAGCAGTTTAGGAGCAGGGACCAACTACGAGCAGTACTTC.

V usage is TRBV7-9 and J usage is TRBJ2-5; 13 bases align to TRBD2. The CDR3 is made up of 16 amino acids. V dropped 5 bases and J dropped 3; count of bases not matched to a gene: 6. Germline CDR1 and CDR2: SEHNR and FQNEAQ (reference sequence). CDR3 DNA sequence: TGTGCCAGCAGCCAAGGAACTAGCGGGAGGGAAGAGACCCAGTACTTC. Its translation: CASSQGTSGREETQYF.

This clonotype was counted many times. The chain combines TRBV5-1 with TRBJ1-5; tentatively, D is TRBD1 (6 bases). The CDR3 totals 15 residues. The ends were cut back, 4 bases at V and 4 bases at J, with 15 bases in the middle. Germline CDR1 SGHRS, CDR2 YFSETQ. The CDR3 coding sequence is TGCGCCAGCAGCCTGGACAGCAGAGGTAATCAGCCCCAGCATTTT. It codes for CASSLDSRGNQPQHF.

This clonotype was recorded at least ten times. Sequence at one end of the junction differs from germline and may be a read error. The gene calls are TRBV24-1 and TRBJ1-5; D remains ambiguous. In germline, CDR1 is KGHDR, CDR2 SFDVKD. This CDR3 region has 15 residues. The CDR3 bases are TGTGCCAGCAGTTCCCAAATCGGGGGCAATCAGCCCCAGCATTTT. As protein: CASSSQIGGNQPQHF.

The V and J genes are TRBV11-1 and TRBJ2-7, with D possibly matching TRBD1 (6 bases). The CDR3 length is 16 residues. Germline-derived CDR1 and CDR2 are SGHAT and FQDESV (reference sequence). Between the trimmed V and J ends, which lost 5 bases and 4 bases, there was a span of 21 bases. CDR3 in amino acids: CASSPRQVAIAYEQYF. CDR3 nucleotides: TGTGCCAGCAGCCCTAGACAGGTCGCGATCGCTTACGAGCAGTACTTC.

The chain couples TRBV20-1 to TRBJ1-2; tentative D call: TRBD1 (5 bases). The CDR3 totals 13 residues. V shed 4 bases and J shed 8 bases, with 17 bases lying between them. Germline V gene sequence: CDR1 DFQATT, CDR2 SNEGSKA (reference sequence). In DNA, the CDR3 is TGCAGTGCTACCCAGCCGGCGGACAACGGCTACACCTTC. It translates to CSATQPADNGYTF.

V gene TRBV24-1 combines with J gene TRBJ1-1; unclear D gene. Germline lookup yields CDR1 KGHDR and CDR2 SFDVKD. The CDR3 loop spans 15 amino acids. V was clipped by 6 bases and J by 0 bases, with 13 bases between them. This chain's CDR3 is CATSPIFQLNTEAFF. CDR3 bases: TGTGCCACCAGTCCCATTTTCCAGTTGAACACTGAAGCTTTCTTT.

The V call is TRBV15, the J call TRBJ1-2; D may be TRBD1 (5 bases). Germline CDR1 reads LNHNV; CDR2 reads YYDKDF (reference sequence). The CDR3 sequence is 13 residues long. V was shortened by 5 bases and J by 5 bases, with 12 bases between the two germline ends. CDR3 in amino acids: CATSGDSGYGYTF. For the CDR3, the DNA is TGTGCCACCAGCGGGGACTCAGGATATGGCTACACCTTC. Supplemented by reference TRBV15 and TRBJ1-2, the full variable domain reads DAMVIQNPRYQVTQFGKPVTLSCSQTLNHNVMYWYQQKSSQAPKLLFHYYDKDFNNEADTPDNFQSRRPNTSFCFLDIRSPGLGDTAMYLCATSGDSGYGYTFGSGTRLTVV.